This TCR beta chain was found in a study of cytomegalovirus exposure and HLA in healthy donors. The method was immunoSEQ multiplex PCR; TCRdb's version includes in-frame clones alone and lacks a portion of them. The sample records 150,000 to 200,000 clones, 84% being singletons. The CDR3 loop spans 15 amino acids. In germline, CDR1 is SGHTA, CDR2 FQGTGA. V dropped 5 bases and J dropped 6; count of bases not matched to a gene: 8. The V call is TRBV7-3, the J call TRBJ2-2; 8 bases map to TRBD2. Sequencing was performed on PBMCs. This sequence originates from a man between 25 and 39 years old in good health and CMV-seropositive. The DNA of the CDR3 is TGTGCCAGCAGCGGACTAGCCAACTACGCCGGGGAGCTGTTTTTT. This sequence encodes CASSGLANYAGELFF.